This TCR beta chain came from a study of metastatic and nonmetastatic thyroid tumors. Overall study findings and caveats: It was reported that TCR beta diversity was significantly higher in malignant thyroid tumors than benign nodules, in blood and tumor.

In its sample, this clone was seen many times. What it recognizes is unknown. TCRdb ran MiXCR on the PCR reads. The sample comprises tens of thousands of clones, roughly 13% of which are singletons, and over 9% rests with the top ten. Each patient came to thyroid surgery without any prior treatment (of any kind). The V end lost 2 bases, the J end lost 3 bases, and 13 bases lay between the germline ends. The CDR3 spans 15 residues. Germline V lookup: CDR1 LGHNA, CDR2 YNFKEQ. Specimen: blood. V gene TRBV4-2 combines with J gene TRBJ2-5, with a weak D call TRBD1 (6 bases). The receptor was derived from a female donor with papillary thyroid cancer or a benign thyroid nodule (not recorded which). Some clones in this sample may be carry-over from other donors' samples. Here the CDR3 reads CASSQTDTGKETQYF. The DNA of the CDR3 is TGTGCCAGCAGCCAAACTGACACAGGGAAAGAGACCCAGTACTTC.